This passage covers 22 T cell receptor beta chains from one sample sequenced in a study of liver allograft versus peripheral blood T cells. As for the study in general: The authors compared T cell receptor repertoires in transplanted livers with recipients' peripheral blood repertoires.

TCRdb analysed the reads with MiXCR anew, one entry per CDR3 protein. The sample records thousands of distinct CDR3 sequences, roughly 20% being singletons. These receptors were taken from a human patient who had a liver transplant. Part of the T cell pool may stem from the graft donor.

This clonotype counts as medium-sized. The V call is TRBV6-1, the J call TRBJ1-2, with TRBD1 identical over 10 bases. The CDR3 is made up of 15 amino acids. V shed 2 bases, J shed 7 bases, and the junction held 7 bases outside the gene matches. Germline CDR1 reads MNHNS; CDR2 reads SASEGT. Here the CDR3 reads CASSETGTGDGGYTF. The CDR3 DNA is TGTGCCAGCAGTGAAACCGGGACAGGGGATGGTGGCTACACCTTC.

This clonotype rates as medium-sized. The chain is built from TRBV18 and TRBJ1-6; 7 nucleotides match TRBD1. This CDR3 has 16 amino acids. V dropped 3 bases and J dropped 5; count of bases not matched to a gene: 7. Germline V gene lookup returns CDR1 KGHSH and CDR2 LQKENI. The CDR3 DNA is TGTGCCAGCTCACCTTGGCCGGGACAGAATAATTCACCCCTCCACTTT. It translates to CASSPWPGQNNSPLHF.

This clonotype was counted at least ten times. The chain employs TRBV6-6 and TRBJ1-4; TRBD1 aligns across 11 bases. The V segment lost 7 bases and the J segment 8 bases; nucleotides outside the gene matches: 6. This CDR3 region has 14 residues. Germline CDR1 and CDR2: MNHNY and SVGAGI (reference sequence). Written as DNA, the CDR3 is TGTGCCAGCACCGGGACAGGGGGTGGAGAAAAACTGTTTTTT. Encoded protein: CASTGTGGGEKLFF.

This clonotype is medium-sized. This chain joins TRBV15 and TRBJ2-2, with D perhaps matching TRBD1 or TRBD2 (5 bases each). V lost 0 bases, J lost 3 bases, and 11 bases lay in between. Germline V gene sequence: CDR1 LNHNV, CDR2 YYDKDF (reference sequence). The CDR3 is 16 amino acids. The chain's CDR3 is CATSREGAGHTGELFF. CDR3 nucleotides: TGTGCCACCAGCAGAGAAGGGGCGGGTCACACCGGGGAGCTGTTTTTT.

By share, this clonotype ranks as medium-sized. This sequence joins TRBV6-6 and TRBJ2-7; possibly TRBD1 for D (6 bases). The CDR3 runs 16 residues. Trimming took off 6 bases at V and 0 bases at J, with 18 bases between the two ends. Germline CDR1 reads MNHNY; CDR2 reads SVGAGI (reference sequence). CDR3 sequence (DNA): TGTGCCAGCAGCACTCACCTCAGGGGCACCTCCTACGAGCAGTACTTC. This translates into CASSTHLRGTSYEQYF.

The gene calls are TRBV10-1 and TRBJ2-2; D is tentatively TRBD1 or TRBD2 (5 bases each). With 5 bases removed from V and 4 bases from J, the gap between germline ends came to 14 bases. The CDR3 has 15 residues. CDR1 is WNHNN, CDR2 SYGVQD, per germline (reference sequence). CDR3 amino acids: CASSRGRDLTGELFF. The CDR3 region has the DNA TGCGCCAGCAGTCGAGGACGGGACCTCACCGGGGAGCTGTTTTTT.

This clonotype counts as medium-sized (0.01 to 0.1%). This CDR3 reads CASSPGAALEQFF. The CDR3 DNA reads TGTGCCAGCAGTCCGGGCGCGGCATTAGAGCAGTTCTTC. The chain recombines TRBV6-6 with TRBJ2-1; D is unresolved. Trimming pared 5 bases from V and 10 bases from J, leaving 15 bases between. Per germline, CDR1 MNHNY and CDR2 SVGAGI (reference sequence). The CDR3 is made up of 13 amino acids.

By share, this clonotype ranks as medium-sized. The chain joins TRBV6-1 to TRBJ2-7, with 8 bases lining up with TRBD2. With 6 bases clipped from V and 3 bases from J, the junction kept 7 bases outside the gene matches. CDR1 is MNHNS and CDR2 is SASEGT in the germline V gene. This CDR3 contains 14 residues. CDR3 sequence: CASSSLAAGYEQYF. The DNA of the CDR3 is TGTGCCAGCAGCTCACTAGCGGCAGGCTACGAGCAGTACTTC.

This chain uses TRBV5-3 with TRBJ2-3; 7 bases align to TRBD2. TRBV5-3 is an open reading frame whose function is uncertain. Trimming took 0 bases from V and 0 from J; bases not matched to a gene: 16. This CDR3 spans 20 amino acids. For the CDR3, the DNA is TGTGCCAGAAGCTTGGGTAGCGTTACTAGCGAACGACCTAGCACAGATACGCAGTATTTT. Translating it yields CARSLGSVTSERPSTDTQYF.

This clonotype was seen only a few times. This rearrangement joins TRBV28 to TRBJ2-3; perhaps D is TRBD1 or TRBD2 (5 bases each). Trimming took off 7 bases at V and 1 base at J, with 21 bases between the two ends. CDR1 is MDHEN, CDR2 SYDVKM, per germline. The CDR3 spans 17 residues. The CDR3 DNA follows: TGTGCCAGCACCAGGGACGGATCTCCGGTTGGCACAGATACGCAGTATTTT. Residues: CASTRDGSPVGTDTQYF.

This chain connects TRBV7-9 to TRBJ1-4; the D gene is possibly TRBD1 (5 bases). The CDR3 covers 16 residues. The V gene's germline CDR1 is SEHNR and CDR2 FQNEAQ (reference sequence). Trimming cost V 1 base and J 7 bases, with 16 bases left between them. The CDR3 sequence is CASSLVEGTRFEKLFF. DNA for the CDR3: TGTGCCAGCAGCTTAGTGGAGGGGACGCGTTTTGAAAAACTGTTTTTT. The full variable domain, rest sourced from reference TRBV7-9 and TRBJ1-4, is DTGVSQNPRHKITKRGQNVTFRCDPISEHNRLYWYRQTLGQGPEFLTYFQNEAQLEKSRLLSDRFSAERPKGSFSTLEIQRTEQGDSAMYLCASSLVEGTRFEKLFFGSGTQLSVL.

This clonotype was seen a single time. The CDR3 reads CSASSAVYGYTF. The DNA of the CDR3 is TGCAGTGCTAGCTCCGCTGTCTATGGCTACACCTTC. The chain couples TRBV20-1 to TRBJ1-2, with D unresolved. Germline CDR1 and CDR2: DFQATT and SNEGSKA (reference sequence). Trimming left V 3 bases short and J 4 bases short, with 9 bases between. This CDR3 has 12 amino acids.

This clonotype was observed a handful of times. This chain joins TRBV5-4 and TRBJ2-7; D unclear. Germline CDR1 reads SGHNT; CDR2 reads YYREEE (reference sequence). V lost 0 bases to trimming and J lost 2 bases, with 12 bases between them. CDR3 length equals 15 residues. CDR3: CASSLDSGLPYEQYF. CDR3 in DNA: TGTGCCAGCAGCTTGGATTCTGGTCTCCCCTACGAGCAGTACTTC.

This clonotype has more than one count but fewer than ten. The chain carries TRBV24-1 and TRBJ2-5, with TRBD2 matching over 11 bases. CDR1 KGHDR and CDR2 SFDVKD come from the germline V gene. The V and J ends lost 4 bases and 5 bases, in that order; junction bases with no gene match: 8. The CDR3 covers 16 residues. Written as DNA, the CDR3 is TGTGCCACCAGTGACCCAATAGCGGGGGGGGGGGAGACCCAGTACTTC. Its protein is CATSDPIAGGGETQYF.

This clonotype is classed as medium-sized. In DNA form, the CDR3 reads TGTGCCAGCAGACCCGCGGTTTCTGGAAACACCATATATTTT. This codes for CASRPAVSGNTIYF. The chain joins TRBV6-1 to TRBJ1-3; no reliable D call. The V end was cut by 6 bases, the J end by 1 base, with 10 bases between. This CDR3 spans 14 amino acids. Germline values: CDR1 MNHNS, CDR2 SASEGT.

By sample share, this clonotype is medium-sized (0.01 to 0.1%). J is TRBJ2-3 and V is TRBV29-1; the D gene could be TRBD1 or TRBD2 (5 bases each). The germline V gene has CDR1 SQVTM and CDR2 ANQGSEA. The ends were cut back, 7 bases at V and 6 bases at J, with 14 bases in the middle. CDR3 size: 12 residues. The CDR3 DNA is TGCAGCGCCGCCCGGGGCCCGGATACGCAGTATTTT. It specifies CSAARGPDTQYF.

The sample holds a few counts of this clonotype. The V gene is TRBV13, the J gene TRBJ1-5, with TRBD1 matching 7 bases. Germline CDR1 PRHDT, CDR2 FYEKMQ (reference sequence). There are 16 residues in the CDR3. V gave up 5 bases and J gave up 4 bases; unmatched junction bases: 11. The CDR3 reads CASSVKGARANQPQHF. Here the CDR3 DNA reads TGTGCCAGCAGCGTCAAGGGGGCACGGGCAAATCAGCCCCAGCATTTT.

This clonotype was observed a handful of times. CDR3 DNA sequence: TGTGCCAGCAGTTTGGAGAACAGTGGGTATGGCTACACCTTC. Encoded protein: CASSLENSGYGYTF. The chain couples TRBV28 to TRBJ1-2; D uncertain. Trimming removed 3 bases from V and 5 bases from J, with 13 bases in between. The CDR3 extends over 14 amino acids. The germline CDR1 and CDR2 sequences are MDHEN and SYDVKM.

This clonotype was detected ten times or more. This chain joins TRBV7-3 and TRBJ2-3; 8 nucleotides align to TRBD2. The germline CDR1 and CDR2 sequences are SGHTA and FQGTGA. With V trimmed by 3 bases and J by 2 bases, 4 bases remained unmatched. This CDR3 is 15 amino acids long. CDR3 amino acids: CASSLTSEYTDTQYF. The CDR3 DNA follows: TGTGCCAGCAGCTTGACTAGCGAATACACAGATACGCAGTATTTT.

The sample holds a few counts of this clonotype. The genes are TRBV12-3 or TRBV12-4 and TRBJ2-3, with D uncertain. This CDR3 has 13 residues. The V and J ends lost 4 bases and 4 bases respectively, with 9 bases between them. CDR3 sequence: CASSSGTSDTQYF. The CDR3 coding sequence is TGTGCCAGCAGTTCGGGTACTTCAGATACGCAGTATTTT.

The CDR3 protein is CASSLGLAGSNEQFF. The CDR3 DNA reads TGTGCCAGCAGCTTGGGACTAGCGGGAAGTAATGAGCAGTTCTTC. The rearrangement joins TRBV5-4 to TRBJ2-1; 11 bases fit TRBD2. The CDR3 is 15 residues long. V shed 0 bases and J 7 bases; nucleotides not matched to a gene: 3. CDR1 and CDR2 (germline): SGHNT, YYREEE (reference sequence).

This clonotype qualifies as medium-sized (0.01 to 0.1%). The chain uses TRBV29-1 and TRBJ1-2; the D gene is possibly TRBD1 (5 bases). V was cut by 0 bases and J by 7 bases, with 15 bases left in between. The CDR3 length is 14 residues. Germline loops: CDR1 SQVTM, CDR2 ANQGSEA. The CDR3 DNA reads TGCAGCGTTGAAGATGGGGGAGGCCGGGTTGGCTACACCTTC. This gives the protein CSVEDGGGRVGYTF.